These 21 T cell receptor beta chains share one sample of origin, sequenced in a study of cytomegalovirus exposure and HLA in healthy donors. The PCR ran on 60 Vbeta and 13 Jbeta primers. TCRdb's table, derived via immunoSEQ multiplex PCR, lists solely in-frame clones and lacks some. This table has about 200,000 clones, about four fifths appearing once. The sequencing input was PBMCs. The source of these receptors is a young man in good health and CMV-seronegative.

The CDR3 reads CASSTTGNGYTF. In nucleotides, the CDR3 is TGTGCCAGCAGTACGACAGGGAATGGCTACACCTTC. V is TRBV27 and J is TRBJ1-2; 7 bases fit TRBD1. Germline lookup yields CDR1 MNHEY and CDR2 SMNVEV (reference sequence). The CDR3 spans 12 residues. J gave up 6 bases and V 5 bases, and 3 bases lay outside the gene matches.

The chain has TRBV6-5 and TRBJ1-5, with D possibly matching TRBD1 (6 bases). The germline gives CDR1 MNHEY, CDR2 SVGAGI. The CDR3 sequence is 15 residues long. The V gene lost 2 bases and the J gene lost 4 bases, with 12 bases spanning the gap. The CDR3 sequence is CASSYRAGVNQPQHF. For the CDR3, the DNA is TGTGCCAGCAGTTACAGGGCAGGGGTAAATCAGCCCCAGCATTTT.

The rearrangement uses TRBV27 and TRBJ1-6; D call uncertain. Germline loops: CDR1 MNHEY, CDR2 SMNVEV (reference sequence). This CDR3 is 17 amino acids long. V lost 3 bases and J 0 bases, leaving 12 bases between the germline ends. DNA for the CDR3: TGTGCCAGCAGTTTTTCGGCGGAGCGCTCCTATAATTCACCCCTCCACTTT. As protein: CASSFSAERSYNSPLHF.

The CDR3 DNA follows: TGTGCCAGCAGCTTAGATTTTGACAGGGGTCGCTACGAGCAGTACTTC. Its translation: CASSLDFDRGRYEQYF. V and J are TRBV7-2 and TRBJ2-7; 8 nucleotides agree with TRBD1. The germline gives CDR1 SGHTA, CDR2 FQGNSA. The CDR3 spans 16 residues. V dropped 1 base and J dropped 3; count of bases not matched to a gene: 8.

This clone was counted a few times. CDR3 loop: CASSSQTQTGTNTGELFF. CDR3 coding DNA: TGTGCCAGCAGCTCACAAACGCAGACAGGGACGAACACCGGGGAGCTGTTTTTT. The chain links TRBV13 to TRBJ2-2; 7 bases map to TRBD1. The germline CDR1 and CDR2 sequences are PRHDT and FYEKMQ (reference sequence). CDR3 length: 18 amino acids. The V segment lost 4 bases and the J segment 0 bases; nucleotides outside the gene matches: 11.

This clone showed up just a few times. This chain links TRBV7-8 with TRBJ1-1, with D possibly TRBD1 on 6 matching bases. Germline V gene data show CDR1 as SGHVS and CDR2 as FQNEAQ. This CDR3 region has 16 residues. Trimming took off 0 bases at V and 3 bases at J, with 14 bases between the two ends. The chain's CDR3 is CASSLAGHPTDTEAFF. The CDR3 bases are TGTGCCAGCAGCTTAGCGGGACACCCAACGGACACTGAAGCTTTCTTT. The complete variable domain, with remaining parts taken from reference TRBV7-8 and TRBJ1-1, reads GAGVSQSPRYKVAKRGQDVALRCDPISGHVSLFWYQQALGQGPEFLTYFQNEAQLDKSGLPSDRFFAERPEGSVSTLKIQRTQQEDSAVYLCASSLAGHPTDTEAFFGQGTRLTVV.

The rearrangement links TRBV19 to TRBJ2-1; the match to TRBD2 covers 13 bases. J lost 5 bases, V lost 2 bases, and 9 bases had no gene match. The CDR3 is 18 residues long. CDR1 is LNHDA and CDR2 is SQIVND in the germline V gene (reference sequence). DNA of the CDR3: TGTGCCAGTAGTATAACCCCACTAGCGGGGGGGAATCACAATGAGCAGTTCTTC. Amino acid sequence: CASSITPLAGGNHNEQFF.

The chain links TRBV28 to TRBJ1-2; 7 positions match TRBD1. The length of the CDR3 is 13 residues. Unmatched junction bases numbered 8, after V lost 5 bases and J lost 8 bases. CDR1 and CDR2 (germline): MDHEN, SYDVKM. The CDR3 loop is CASSRNRGYGYTF. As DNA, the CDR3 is TGTGCCAGCAGTCGCAACAGGGGATACGGCTACACCTTC.

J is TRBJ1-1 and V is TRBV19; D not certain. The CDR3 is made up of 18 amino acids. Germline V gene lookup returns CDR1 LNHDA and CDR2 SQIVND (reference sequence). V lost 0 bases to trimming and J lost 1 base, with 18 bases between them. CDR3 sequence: CASSIDRVRRATNTEAFF. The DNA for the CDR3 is TGTGCCAGTAGTATAGATCGGGTCCGAAGAGCCACGAACACTGAAGCTTTCTTT.

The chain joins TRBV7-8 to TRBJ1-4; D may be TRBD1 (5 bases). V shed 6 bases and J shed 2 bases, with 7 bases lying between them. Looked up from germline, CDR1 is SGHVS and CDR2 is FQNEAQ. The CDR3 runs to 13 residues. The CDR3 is CASRGGTNEKLFF. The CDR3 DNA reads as TGTGCCAGCAGGGGGGGGACTAATGAAAAACTGTTTTTT.

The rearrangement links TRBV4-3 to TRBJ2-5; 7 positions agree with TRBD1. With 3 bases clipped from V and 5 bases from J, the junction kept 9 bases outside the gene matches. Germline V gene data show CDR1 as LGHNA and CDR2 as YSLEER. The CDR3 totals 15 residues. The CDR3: CASSQLTGEWETQYF. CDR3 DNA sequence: TGCGCCAGCAGCCAGTTAACAGGGGAATGGGAGACCCAGTACTTC.

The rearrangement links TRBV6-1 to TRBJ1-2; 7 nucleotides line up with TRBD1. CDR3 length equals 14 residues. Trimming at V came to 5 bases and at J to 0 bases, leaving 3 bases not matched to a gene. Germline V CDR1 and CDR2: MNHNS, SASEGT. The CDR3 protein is CASSTGEANYGYTF. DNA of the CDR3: TGTGCCAGCAGTACAGGGGAAGCTAACTATGGCTACACCTTC.

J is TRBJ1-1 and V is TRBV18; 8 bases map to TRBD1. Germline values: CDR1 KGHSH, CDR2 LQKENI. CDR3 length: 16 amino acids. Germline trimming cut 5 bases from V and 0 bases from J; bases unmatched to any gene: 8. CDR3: CASSSRTGSLNTEAFF. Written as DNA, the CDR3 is TGTGCCAGCTCATCCCGGACAGGGTCCCTGAACACTGAAGCTTTCTTT.

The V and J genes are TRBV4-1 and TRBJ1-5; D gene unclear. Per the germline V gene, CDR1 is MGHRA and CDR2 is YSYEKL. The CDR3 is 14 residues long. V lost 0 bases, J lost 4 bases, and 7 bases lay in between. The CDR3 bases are TGCGCCAGCAGCCAAGACCGGTTTAATCAGCCCCAGCATTTT. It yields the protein CASSQDRFNQPQHF.

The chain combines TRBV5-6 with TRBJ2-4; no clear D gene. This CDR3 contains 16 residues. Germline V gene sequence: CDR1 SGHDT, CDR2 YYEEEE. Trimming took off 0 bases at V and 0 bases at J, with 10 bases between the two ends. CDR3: CASSLGASLAKNIQYF. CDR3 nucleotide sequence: TGTGCCAGCAGCTTGGGGGCATCCCTAGCCAAAAACATTCAGTACTTC.

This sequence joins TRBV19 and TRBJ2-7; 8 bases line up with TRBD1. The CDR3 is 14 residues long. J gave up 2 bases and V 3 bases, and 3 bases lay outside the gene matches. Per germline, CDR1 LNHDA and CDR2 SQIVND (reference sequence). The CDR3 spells CASSMGQVAYEQYF. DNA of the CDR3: TGTGCCAGTAGTATGGGACAGGTGGCCTACGAGCAGTACTTC. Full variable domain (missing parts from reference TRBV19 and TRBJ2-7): DGGITQSPKYLFRKEGQNVTLSCEQNLNHDAMYWYRQDPGQGLRLIYYSQIVNDFQKGDIAEGYSVSREKKESFPLTVTSAQKNPTAFYLCASSMGQVAYEQYFGPGTRLTVT.

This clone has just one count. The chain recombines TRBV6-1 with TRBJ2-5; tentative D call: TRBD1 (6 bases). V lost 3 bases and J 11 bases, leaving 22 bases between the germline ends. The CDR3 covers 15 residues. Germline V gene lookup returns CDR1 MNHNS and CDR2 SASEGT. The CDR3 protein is CASSEVGTTPLEQYF. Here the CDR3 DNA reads TGTGCCAGCAGTGAGGTAGGGACAACGCCTTTGGAGCAGTACTTC.

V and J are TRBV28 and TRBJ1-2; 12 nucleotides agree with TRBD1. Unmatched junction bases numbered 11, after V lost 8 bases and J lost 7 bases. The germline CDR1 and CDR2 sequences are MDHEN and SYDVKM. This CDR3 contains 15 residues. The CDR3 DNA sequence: TGTGCCAGCCATCCGCCGGGACAGGGGGCATCTGGCTACACCTTC. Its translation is CASHPPGQGASGYTF.

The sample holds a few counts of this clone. The CDR3 DNA reads TGCGCCAGCAGCCAACGACTAGCGGAGGCCTACGAGCAGTACTTC. It is translated as CASSQRLAEAYEQYF. This chain connects TRBV4-3 to TRBJ2-7, with TRBD2 matching 9 bases. This CDR3 comprises 15 residues. The V gene's germline CDR1 is LGHNA and CDR2 YSLEER. V trimming: 2 bases; J trimming: 2 bases; junction bases outside the gene matches: 4.

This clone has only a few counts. CDR3 nucleotides: TGTGCCAGCAGTTTTTTCCGGGGTAACACTGAAGCTTTCTTT. Amino acids: CASSFFRGNTEAFF. The rearrangement links TRBV27 to TRBJ1-1; no clear D. The CDR3 is made up of 14 amino acids. V was pared by 3 bases and J by 2 bases, with 10 bases between. Germline V gene sequence: CDR1 MNHEY, CDR2 SMNVEV (reference sequence).

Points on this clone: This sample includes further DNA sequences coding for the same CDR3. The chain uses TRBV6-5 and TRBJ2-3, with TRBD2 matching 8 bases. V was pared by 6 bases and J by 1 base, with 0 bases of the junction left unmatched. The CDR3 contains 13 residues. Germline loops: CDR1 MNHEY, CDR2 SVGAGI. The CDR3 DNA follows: TGTGCCAGCAGGCGGGGGGGCACAGATACGCAGTATTTT. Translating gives CASRRGGTDTQYF.